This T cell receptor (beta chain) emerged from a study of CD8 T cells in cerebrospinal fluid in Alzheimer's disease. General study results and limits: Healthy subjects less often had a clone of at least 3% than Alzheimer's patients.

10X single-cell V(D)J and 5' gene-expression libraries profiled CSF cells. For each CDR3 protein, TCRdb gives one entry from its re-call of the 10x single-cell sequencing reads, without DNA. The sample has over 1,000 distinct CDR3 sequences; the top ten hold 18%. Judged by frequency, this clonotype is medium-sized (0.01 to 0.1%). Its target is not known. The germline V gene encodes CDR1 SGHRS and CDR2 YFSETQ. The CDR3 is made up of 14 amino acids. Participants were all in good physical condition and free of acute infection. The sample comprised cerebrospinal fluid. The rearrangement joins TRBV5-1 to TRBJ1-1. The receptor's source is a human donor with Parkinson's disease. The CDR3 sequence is CASSLAGGYTEAFF.